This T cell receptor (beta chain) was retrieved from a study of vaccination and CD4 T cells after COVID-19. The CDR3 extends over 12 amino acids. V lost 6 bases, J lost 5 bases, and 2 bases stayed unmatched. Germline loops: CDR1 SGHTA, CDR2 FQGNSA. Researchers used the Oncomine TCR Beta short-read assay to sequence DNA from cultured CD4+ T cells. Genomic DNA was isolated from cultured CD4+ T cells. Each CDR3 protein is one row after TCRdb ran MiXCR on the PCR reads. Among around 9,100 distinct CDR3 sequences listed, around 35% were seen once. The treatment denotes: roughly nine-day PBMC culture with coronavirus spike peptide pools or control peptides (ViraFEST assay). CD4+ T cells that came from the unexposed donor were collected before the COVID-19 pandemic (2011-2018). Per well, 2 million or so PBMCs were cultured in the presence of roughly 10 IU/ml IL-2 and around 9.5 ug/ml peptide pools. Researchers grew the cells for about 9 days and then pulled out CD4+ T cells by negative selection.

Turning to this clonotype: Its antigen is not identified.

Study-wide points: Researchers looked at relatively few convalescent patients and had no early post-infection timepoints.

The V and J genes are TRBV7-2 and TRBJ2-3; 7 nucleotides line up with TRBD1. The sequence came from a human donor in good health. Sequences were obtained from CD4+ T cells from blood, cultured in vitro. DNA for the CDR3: TGTGCCAGCAGAGCAGGGGGAGATACGCAGTATTTT. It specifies CASRAGGDTQYF. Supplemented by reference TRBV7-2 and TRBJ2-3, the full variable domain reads GAGVSQSPSNKVTEKGKDVELRCDPISGHTALYWYRQSLGQGLEFLIYFQGNSAPDKSGLPSDRFSAERTGGSVSTLTIQRTQQEDSAVYLCASRAGGDTQYFGPGTRLTVL.